Following are 10 T cell receptor beta chains from one sample sequenced in a study of human T cells and chemical hapten exposure. The time point was: pre-sensitization, week 0. Described treatment: therapeutic diphenylcyclopropenone sensitization with weekly scalp DPC. TCRdb independently ran MiXCR on the RACE reads; one entry per CDR3 protein. The sample comprises roughly 40,000 distinct CDR3 sequences, roughly 10% of which are singletons, and less than 6.5% rests with the top ten. Here the sequenced sample was whole blood, taken in connection with sensitization to the hapten diphenylcyclopropenone (DPC). Source of these receptors: a man aged 25 to 45 with alopecia areata. Some clones in this sample may be carry-over from other donors' samples.

This clonotype turned up a few times. The V and J genes are TRBV6-2 or TRBV6-3 and TRBJ2-5; 7 nucleotides match TRBD2. The CDR3 consists of 14 residues. Germline lookup yields CDR1 MNHEY and CDR2 SVGEGT. With V trimmed by 2 bases and J by 3 bases, 3 bases remained unmatched. The CDR3 DNA reads as TGTGCCAGCAGTTACCGGGACTATAAAGAGACCCAGTACTTC. Translation: CASSYRDYKETQYF.

The CDR3 bases are TGCAGCTGTACAGGGGACAGCTCCTACGAGCAGTACTTC. Its protein is CSCTGDSSYEQYF. The chain employs TRBV29-1 and TRBJ2-7; 7 nucleotides agree with TRBD1. The germline V gene has CDR1 SQVTM and CDR2 ANQGSEA. V trimming: 8 bases; J trimming: 0 bases; junction bases outside the gene matches: 7. There are 13 residues in the CDR3.

This clonotype was found a few times. The chain links TRBV7-8 to TRBJ2-3; D possibly corresponds to TRBD1 (6 bases). CDR1 is SGHVS, CDR2 FQNEAQ, per germline. The CDR3 spans 14 residues. Trimming took off 11 bases at V and 2 bases at J, with 17 bases between the two ends. CDR3 residues: CAGSRTANTDTQYF. The CDR3 DNA reads as TGTGCCGGCTCAAGGACAGCTAACACAGATACGCAGTATTTT.

The chain combines TRBV7-8 with TRBJ1-1, with D possibly being TRBD1 (5 bases). Germline V gene sequence: CDR1 SGHVS, CDR2 FQNEAQ. Trimming removed 0 bases from V and 2 bases from J, with 10 bases in between. The CDR3 spans 15 residues. Written as DNA, the CDR3 is TGTGCCAGCAGCTTAGCGGAGACAGTCAACACTGAAGCTTTCTTT. It encodes CASSLAETVNTEAFF.

This sequence joins TRBV2 and TRBJ2-1; 12 bases fit TRBD1. CDR3 length: 17 amino acids. The germline V gene encodes CDR1 SNHLY and CDR2 FYNNEI. The J segment lost 9 bases and the V segment lost 3 bases, leaving 12 bases of the junction unmatched. The CDR3 protein is CASSDDPRDRGLGEQFF. Written as DNA, the CDR3 is TGTGCCAGCAGTGATGATCCCCGGGACAGGGGGCTGGGTGAGCAGTTCTTC.

This clonotype was counted at least ten times. The chain uses TRBV12-3 or TRBV12-4 and TRBJ1-1; D is ambiguous. The length of the CDR3 is 13 residues. V was shortened by 3 bases and J by 4 bases, with 9 bases between the two germline ends. For the CDR3, the DNA is TGTGCCAGCAGTTTCGCAGAACGCACTGAAGCTTTCTTT. Amino acids: CASSFAERTEAFF.

This clonotype was seen at least ten times. For the CDR3, the DNA is TGTGCCAGCAGCCTTAGCGGGAGGACCGTCTCCTACGAGCAGTACGTC. Its protein is CASSLSGRTVSYEQYV. The chain carries TRBV7-8 and TRBJ2-7, with TRBD2 identical over 10 bases. This CDR3 region has 16 residues. In germline, CDR1 is SGHVS, CDR2 FQNEAQ. V gave up 5 bases and J gave up 0 bases; unmatched junction bases: 7.

There are a few counts of this clonotype. V gene TRBV29-1 combines with J gene TRBJ2-1; D is uncertain. Trimming stripped 6 bases from V and 5 bases from J, with 17 bases between. Germline lookup yields CDR1 SQVTM and CDR2 ANQGSEA. The CDR3 loop spans 14 amino acids. CDR3 residues: CSVPATAVDNEQFF. The DNA for the CDR3 is TGCAGCGTCCCCGCCACGGCAGTCGACAATGAGCAGTTCTTC.

This clonotype has just a few counts. This chain joins TRBV7-9 and TRBJ1-2; 7 positions match TRBD1. Germline V gives CDR1 SEHNR, CDR2 FQNEAQ (reference sequence). V was clipped by 4 bases and J by 5 bases; unmatched bases: 10. The CDR3 has 15 residues. The CDR3 DNA follows: TGTGCCAGCAGCTCTGCAAGACAGGGATTTTATGGCTACACCTTC. It codes for CASSSARQGFYGYTF.

The sample holds a few counts of this clonotype. The rearrangement joins TRBV11-3 to TRBJ1-4; D perhaps matches TRBD1 (5 bases). Germline CDR1 SGHNT, CDR2 YENEEA. V gave up 1 base and J gave up 7 bases, with 13 bases separating them. The CDR3 is 15 residues long. The CDR3 loop is CASSLGGLVGEKLFF. DNA of the CDR3: TGTGCCAGCAGCTTAGGGGGACTTGTCGGTGAAAAACTGTTTTTT.